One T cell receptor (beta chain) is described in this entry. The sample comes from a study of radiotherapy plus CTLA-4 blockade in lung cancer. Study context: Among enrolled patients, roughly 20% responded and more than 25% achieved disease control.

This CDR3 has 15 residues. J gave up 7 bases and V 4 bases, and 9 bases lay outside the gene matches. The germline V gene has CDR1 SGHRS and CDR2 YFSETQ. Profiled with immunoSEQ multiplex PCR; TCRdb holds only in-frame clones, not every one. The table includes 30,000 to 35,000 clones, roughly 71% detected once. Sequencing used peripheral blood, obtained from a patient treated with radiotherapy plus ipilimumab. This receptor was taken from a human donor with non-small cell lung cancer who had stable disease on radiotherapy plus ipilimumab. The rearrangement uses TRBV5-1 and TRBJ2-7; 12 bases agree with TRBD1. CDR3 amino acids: CASSPEGQGAREQYF. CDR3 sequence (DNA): TGCGCCAGCAGCCCAGAGGGACAGGGGGCGCGGGAGCAGTACTTC.